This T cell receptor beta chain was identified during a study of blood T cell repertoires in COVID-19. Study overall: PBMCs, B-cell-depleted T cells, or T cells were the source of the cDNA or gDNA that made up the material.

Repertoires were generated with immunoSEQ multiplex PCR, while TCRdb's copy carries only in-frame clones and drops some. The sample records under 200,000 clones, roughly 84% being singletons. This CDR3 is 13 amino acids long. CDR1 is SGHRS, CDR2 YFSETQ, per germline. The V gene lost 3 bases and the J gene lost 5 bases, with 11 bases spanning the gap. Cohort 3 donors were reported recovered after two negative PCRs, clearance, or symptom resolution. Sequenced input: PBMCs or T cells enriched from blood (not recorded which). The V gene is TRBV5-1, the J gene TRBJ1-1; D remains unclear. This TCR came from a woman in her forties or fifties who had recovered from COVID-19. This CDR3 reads CASSSRTGTEAFF. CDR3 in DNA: TGCGCCAGCAGCTCAAGGACGGGGACTGAAGCTTTCTTT.